This TCR beta chain was captured by sequencing in a study of radiotherapy plus CTLA-4 blockade in lung cancer. Background on the study: Disease control reached around 30%, with objective responses in around 19%. Findings and caveats of the study: Radiotherapy was combined with ipilimumab, and tumor-derived TCR clones then expanded in blood. Response, reportedly, was best predicted by interferon-beta along with early blood T cell clone dynamics.

The length of the CDR3 is 14 residues. With 6 bases removed from V and 2 bases from J, the gap between germline ends came to 13 bases. Germline values: CDR1 MNHNY, CDR2 SVGAGI (reference sequence). Focal radiation with ipilimumab CTLA-4 blockade was given to patients with chemo-refractory metastatic non-small-cell lung cancer. The data were produced by immunoSEQ multiplex PCR, yet TCRdb's version contains in-frame clones alone and is incomplete. Among approximately 99,000 clones listed, 80% to 90% were seen once. A remark on this clone: Its antigen remains unidentified.

The TCR originated in a human donor with non-small cell lung cancer that progressed on radiotherapy plus ipilimumab. The rearrangement uses TRBV6-6 and TRBJ1-2; maybe TRBD1 (5 bases). Sample: peripheral blood, taken from a patient treated with radiotherapy plus ipilimumab. The CDR3 coding sequence is TGTGCCAGCAGAGCCGACAGTTTCAACTATGGCTACACCTTC. This translates into CASRADSFNYGYTF.